This T cell receptor beta chain was sequenced for a study of persistence of HIV-infected CD4 T cells. Study context: Antigen stimulation activated a lower proportion of cells, more of them memory, than anti-CD3/anti-CD28 stimulation.

About this clone: Its antigen remains unidentified.

Cells were stimulated nonspecifically with anti-CD3/anti-CD28 magnetic beads. Responding CD4+ T cells were sorted by upregulation of both CD40 ligand and CD69. Donors had CD4+ T cell counts above 400 cells/uL and were CMV-seropositive. Anti-CD28/CD49d costimulation, CD40-blocking antibody and enfuvirtide were given to CD8-depleted PBMCs for roughly 20 hours. Sequencing used immunoSEQ version 4 in survey mode. This table comes from immunoSEQ multiplex PCR, and its TCRdb copy is limited to in-frame clones, with some not included. The table has 35,000 to 45,000 clones, approximately 90% seen once. Germline loops: CDR1 MGHRA, CDR2 YSYEKL. V was pared by 0 bases and J by 5 bases, with 14 bases of the junction left unmatched. This CDR3 region has 18 residues.

The sequences come from CD4+ T cells sorted from PBMCs after roughly 17-hour stimulation, collected from a patient who received antiretroviral therapy. The receptor was derived from an adult woman with HIV who was CMV-seropositive. The V and J genes are TRBV4-1 and TRBJ1-1; TRBD1 matches 8 bases. CDR3 protein: CASSQDRQGAGVGTEAFF. For the CDR3, the DNA is TGCGCCAGCAGCCAAGATAGGCAGGGGGCTGGTGTGGGGACTGAAGCTTTCTTT.